The 17 T cell receptor beta chains below all came from one sample that was sequenced in a study of cytomegalovirus exposure and HLA in healthy donors. The study ran its PCR with 60 Vbeta and 13 Jbeta primers. The data were produced by immunoSEQ multiplex PCR, yet TCRdb's version contains in-frame clones alone and is incomplete. Of 110,000 or so clones listed, around 85% are singletons. Sequenced: PBMCs. Source of these receptors: a man aged 30-40 years in good health and CMV-seropositive.

The rearrangement joins TRBV5-1 to TRBJ1-2; D possibly corresponds to TRBD1 (5 bases). The ends were cut back, 0 bases at V and 6 bases at J, with 12 bases in the middle. CDR1 and CDR2 (germline): SGHRS, YFSETQ. CDR3 length: 14 amino acids. The CDR3 coding sequence is TGCGCCAGCAGCTTGGCCGCAGGGCCCGATGGCTACACCTTC. Its protein product is CASSLAAGPDGYTF.

The chain couples TRBV28 to TRBJ1-4, with TRBD1 matching over 9 bases. The CDR3 spans 14 residues. The germline gives CDR1 MDHEN, CDR2 SYDVKM. The junction had 4 bases not matched to a gene; V was cut back by 6 bases and J by 5 bases. The CDR3 sequence is CASSWGQGNEKLFF. CDR3 in DNA: TGTGCCAGCAGCTGGGGACAGGGAAATGAAAAACTGTTTTTT.

The chain employs TRBV15 and TRBJ2-7; no definite D call. This CDR3 region has 13 residues. CDR1 and CDR2 (germline): LNHNV, YYDKDF (reference sequence). V lost 0 bases and J 3 bases, leaving 6 bases between the germline ends. Written as DNA, the CDR3 is TGTGCCACCAGCAGAGATCTATTCTACGAGCAGTACTTC. It yields the protein CATSRDLFYEQYF.

This chain connects TRBV11-2 to TRBJ1-1; the match to TRBD1 covers 7 bases. The CDR3 sequence is 14 residues long. V was pared by 3 bases and J by 6 bases, with 7 bases of the junction left unmatched. Germline CDR1 is SGHAT and CDR2 is FQNNGV. CDR3 sequence: CASSFSRGRSEAFF. In DNA, the CDR3 is TGTGCCAGCAGCTTTTCCAGGGGGAGGTCTGAAGCTTTCTTT.

The V and J genes are TRBV27 and TRBJ2-1; TRBD1 matches at 8 bases. The germline gives CDR1 MNHEY, CDR2 SMNVEV (reference sequence). V lost 7 bases and J lost 4; bases outside the gene matches: 12. The CDR3 extends over 16 amino acids. CDR3 in amino acids: CASTSLRQGIYNEQFF. Here the CDR3 DNA reads TGTGCCAGCACCTCCCTAAGACAGGGGATATACAATGAGCAGTTCTTC.

The chain recombines TRBV16 with TRBJ1-2, with D tentatively TRBD1 (5 bases). The germline gives CDR1 KGHSY, CDR2 FQNENV. This CDR3 has 15 amino acids. The germline V and J ends were trimmed by 2 bases and 2 bases, with 12 bases remaining between them. CDR3 loop: CASSQRRGANYGYTF. In DNA form, the CDR3 reads TGTGCCAGCAGCCAAAGAAGGGGCGCCAACTATGGCTACACCTTC. Based on the CDR3 plus reference TRBV16 and TRBJ1-2, the full variable domain is GEEVAQTPKHLVRGEGQKAKLYCAPIKGHSYVFWYQQVLKNEFKFLISFQNENVFDETGMPKERFSAKCLPNSPCSLEIQATKLEDSAVYFCASSQRRGANYGYTFGSGTRLTVV.

As concerns this clone: The sample has other DNA sequences that encode this CDR3 too. The gene calls are TRBV5-1 and TRBJ1-2; TRBD1 matches 12 bases. V gave up 2 bases and J gave up 8 bases; unmatched junction bases: 7. CDR1 SGHRS and CDR2 YFSETQ come from the germline V gene. This CDR3 comprises 15 residues. For the CDR3, the DNA is TGCGCCAGCAGCTTAGCCGGGACAGGGGGCGAGGGCTACACCTTC. Amino acids: CASSLAGTGGEGYTF.

This clone was observed a few times. This chain links TRBV5-1 with TRBJ2-5; D is unclear. The CDR3 extends over 13 amino acids. Germline V gives CDR1 SGHRS, CDR2 YFSETQ. The V end was cut by 6 bases, the J end by 4 bases, with 13 bases between. CDR3 sequence: CASNYPISETQYF. The CDR3 DNA sequence: TGCGCCAGCAACTACCCCATATCAGAGACCCAGTACTTC. The variable domain in full, with the rest retrieved from reference TRBV5-1 and TRBJ2-5, is KAGVTQTPRYLIKTRGQQVTLSCSPISGHRSVSWYQQTPGQGLQFLFEYFSETQRNKGNFPGRFSGRQFSNSRSEMNVSTLELGDSALYLCASNYPISETQYFGPGTRLLVL.

V usage is TRBV5-6 and J usage is TRBJ2-2; TRBD2 might be the D (6 bases). Germline lookup yields CDR1 SGHDT and CDR2 YYEEEE. The CDR3 sequence is 16 residues long. Trimming shortened V by 1 base and J by 3 bases, and 13 bases separated the two germline ends. CDR3 nucleotides: TGTGCCAGCAGCTTGATCCGGGACTCTTACACCGGGGAGCTGTTTTTT. This translates into CASSLIRDSYTGELFF. The complete variable domain, with remaining parts taken from reference TRBV5-6 and TRBJ2-2, reads DAGVTQSPTHLIKTRGQQVTLRCSPKSGHDTVSWYQQALGQGPQFIFQYYEEEERQRGNFPDRFSGHQFPNYSSELNVNALLLGDSALYLCASSLIRDSYTGELFFGEGSRLTVL.

V usage is TRBV6-5 and J usage is TRBJ2-7; TRBD2 is a possible D gene (7 bases). V lost 6 bases, J lost 4 bases, and 13 bases lay in between. The germline CDR1 and CDR2 sequences are MNHEY and SVGAGI. This CDR3 has 13 amino acids. The CDR3: CASSRGALYEQYF. CDR3 coding DNA: TGTGCCAGCAGCCGGGGGGCCTTATACGAGCAGTACTTC.

This clone was detected only a few times. A read error may account for a junction end that differs from germline. The chain uses TRBV7-9 and TRBJ1-1; D gene ambiguous. Per germline, CDR1 SEHNR and CDR2 FQNEAQ (reference sequence). The CDR3 loop spans 12 amino acids. CDR3 DNA sequence: TGTTCCAGCAGCTTAGAATCAGGAGAAGCTTTCTTT. It is translated as CSSSLESGEAFF.

The sample holds one count of this clone. The chain employs TRBV30 and TRBJ1-6; no clear D gene. CDR3 length equals 13 residues. The germline CDR1 and CDR2 sequences are GTSNPN and SVGIG (reference sequence). V lost 3 bases and J lost 5, with 8 bases in between. DNA of the CDR3: TGTGCCTGGAGGATAGTCGATAATTCACCCCTCCACTTT. Amino acids: CAWRIVDNSPLHF.

This clone was observed a handful of times. The V gene is TRBV5-4, the J gene TRBJ2-7; TRBD2 aligns across 15 bases. V trimming: 5 bases; J trimming: 5 bases; junction bases outside the gene matches: 5. Germline V lookup: CDR1 SGHNT, CDR2 YYREEE (reference sequence). The CDR3 consists of 15 residues. This CDR3 reads CASRDGLAGGHEQYF. The CDR3 coding sequence is TGTGCCAGCAGGGACGGACTAGCGGGGGGGCACGAGCAGTACTTC.

V and J are TRBV5-1 and TRBJ1-4; TRBD1 is a possible D gene (6 bases). V lost 7 bases to trimming and J lost 7 bases, with 14 bases between them. CDR1 is SGHRS and CDR2 is YFSETQ in the germline V gene. This CDR3 is built from 13 residues. The CDR3 DNA sequence: TGCGCCAGCCGCCCAGGGGCAAGTGAAAAACTGTTTTTT. This codes for CASRPGASEKLFF.

Concerning this clone itself: Additional DNA sequences in this sample encode the identical CDR3. The chain carries TRBV29-1 and TRBJ1-2; possibly TRBD1 for D (5 bases). This CDR3 spans 13 amino acids. V dropped 4 bases and J dropped 4 bases, with 13 bases sitting between them. The V gene's germline CDR1 is SQVTM and CDR2 ANQGSEA. CDR3 in amino acids: CSVGGGEGYGYTF. The CDR3 DNA is TGCAGCGTTGGGGGGGGAGAGGGCTATGGCTACACCTTC.

This rearrangement joins TRBV1 to TRBJ2-7; the table's D call, TRBD1, was not checked against the DNA. TRBV1 is a known pseudogene. CDR3 size: 15 residues. In DNA, the CDR3 is TGCACCAGCAGCCCAAGTGCCAGGGCCCCCTACGAGCAGTACTTC. Translation gives CTSSPSARAPYEQYF.

The chain recombines TRBV18 with TRBJ2-1; 10 bases fit TRBD2. V lost 4 bases, J lost 3 bases, and 6 bases stayed unmatched. Germline CDR1 KGHSH, CDR2 LQKENI. This CDR3 has 16 residues. This chain's CDR3 is CASSRGPSGGYNEQFF. In nucleotides, the CDR3 is TGTGCCAGCTCACGGGGACCTAGCGGGGGCTACAATGAGCAGTTCTTC.